These 16 T cell receptor beta chains were sequenced from one sample in a study of CD8 T cells in Susac syndrome. Random hexamers primed reverse transcription of about 0.5 to 1 ug RNA. MiXCR, applied by TCRdb to the immunoSEQ multiplex PCR reads, yields one record per CDR3 protein. The profile shows fewer than 350,000 distinct CDR3 sequences, about 92% of them singletons. Sequenced input: CD4+ T cells from PBMCs. The receptors come from a human donor with multiple sclerosis.

The chain recombines TRBV7-2 with TRBJ1-2; weak D call: TRBD1 (5 bases). The V end lost 5 bases, the J end lost 2 bases, and 12 bases lay between the germline ends. Germline assignment: CDR1 SGHTA and CDR2 FQGNSA. The CDR3 covers 14 residues. The CDR3 loop is CASSPGGGNYGYTF. The CDR3 DNA sequence: TGTGCCAGCAGCCCCGGCGGGGGGAACTATGGCTACACCTTC.

The chain uses TRBV18 and TRBJ1-2, with D possibly TRBD1 on 6 matching bases. The CDR3 contains 14 residues. Germline CDR1 reads KGHSH; CDR2 reads LQKENI. Trimming took off 2 bases at V and 4 bases at J, with 11 bases between the two ends. The CDR3, as DNA: TGTGCCAGCTCACCAGAACAGGGTCTCTATGGCTACACCTTC. As protein: CASSPEQGLYGYTF.

The genes are TRBV15 and TRBJ2-3; 13 bases match TRBD2. CDR1 LNHNV and CDR2 YYDKDF come from the germline V gene (reference sequence). The junction had 5 bases not matched to a gene; V was cut back by 1 base and J by 1 base. CDR3 size: 18 residues. The CDR3 DNA sequence: TGTGCCACCAGCAGAGCCCTCGGACTAGCGGGAGGCACAGATACGCAGTATTTT. Its translation: CATSRALGLAGGTDTQYF.

The gene calls are TRBV9 and TRBJ2-1; D is unresolved. The ends were cut back, 0 bases at V and 9 bases at J, with 13 bases in the middle. Germline CDR1 is SGDLS and CDR2 is YYNGEE. This CDR3 contains 14 residues. CDR3 loop: CASSVGTELGEQFF. CDR3 nucleotides: TGTGCCAGCAGCGTAGGTACGGAACTCGGTGAGCAGTTCTTC.

The chain joins TRBV7-3 to TRBJ2-1; D call uncertain. The CDR3 is made up of 12 amino acids. Trimming shortened V by 5 bases and J by 6 bases, and 8 bases separated the two germline ends. The germline gives CDR1 SGHTA, CDR2 FQGTGA. The CDR3 DNA follows: TGTGCCAGCAGCGGGCGTCGCAATGAGCAGTTCTTC. Its translation: CASSGRRNEQFF.

The chain is built from TRBV5-4 and TRBJ2-3, with D possibly TRBD1 on 6 matching bases. The CDR3 has 16 residues. Trimming shortened V by 4 bases and J by 0 bases, and 15 bases separated the two germline ends. Per the germline V gene, CDR1 is SGHNT and CDR2 is YYREEE (reference sequence). The CDR3 protein is CASSPPNRASTDTQYF. CDR3 DNA: TGTGCCAGCAGCCCTCCGAACAGGGCGAGCACAGATACGCAGTATTTT.

The CDR3, as DNA: TGTGCCAGCAGCTTGGGGCAGGTTAATCAGCCCCAGCATTTT. This sequence encodes CASSLGQVNQPQHF. J is TRBJ1-5 and V is TRBV5-6; D gene ambiguous. V was trimmed by 0 bases and J by 4 bases, leaving 8 bases between them. This CDR3 is built from 14 residues. Germline CDR1 SGHDT, CDR2 YYEEEE.

The V gene is TRBV20-1, the J gene TRBJ2-5, with TRBD2 matching over 7 bases. This CDR3 has 15 amino acids. V trimming: 4 bases; J trimming: 3 bases; junction bases outside the gene matches: 11. Germline V gene data show CDR1 as DFQATT and CDR2 as SNEGSKA (reference sequence). The CDR3 reads CSATLRASGEETQYF. Written as DNA, the CDR3 is TGCAGTGCTACCCTCAGGGCTAGCGGAGAAGAGACCCAGTACTTC.

Note on this clonotype: Its ends do not fully match the called genes, so a read error is possible. The chain combines TRBV7-9 with TRBJ2-5; D gene unclear. The CDR3 consists of 12 residues. Per germline, CDR1 SEHNR and CDR2 FQNEAQ (reference sequence). The CDR3 DNA reads TGTGCTAGCAGCTCCCTAGGGGAGACCCAGTACTTC. This codes for CASSSLGETQYF.

The chain couples TRBV28 to TRBJ2-5; TRBD2 is a possible D gene (5 bases). CDR1 and CDR2 (germline): MDHEN, SYDVKM. The CDR3 loop spans 16 amino acids. Trimming shortened V by 2 bases and J by 1 base, and 14 bases separated the two germline ends. CDR3 in DNA: TGTGCCAGCAGTTTAAGAGGCGCGGAGGCCCAAGAGACCCAGTACTTC. Its translation: CASSLRGAEAQETQYF.

V and J are TRBV5-1 and TRBJ2-5; 7 bases fit TRBD2. This CDR3 is 14 amino acids long. Germline V lookup: CDR1 SGHRS, CDR2 YFSETQ. Trimming at V came to 4 bases and at J to 0 bases, leaving 3 bases not matched to a gene. The CDR3 DNA sequence: TGCGCCAGCAGCCGGGAGGCCTACCAAGAGACCCAGTACTTC. This encodes CASSREAYQETQYF. The whole variable domain, filled in from reference TRBV5-1 and TRBJ2-5, reads KAGVTQTPRYLIKTRGQQVTLSCSPISGHRSVSWYQQTPGQGLQFLFEYFSETQRNKGNFPGRFSGRQFSNSRSEMNVSTLELGDSALYLCASSREAYQETQYFGPGTRLLVL.

The rearrangement uses TRBV29-1 and TRBJ2-3; 9 bases are a match to TRBD2. The trim removed 6 bases at V and 12 bases at J, leaving 25 bases unmatched. The CDR3 totals 17 residues. The germline gives CDR1 SQVTM, CDR2 ANQGSEA. DNA for the CDR3: TGCAGCGTCGCCTCCAGCGGGGGGCTGATCGGACGCCTAAGCCAGTATTTT. Translating it yields CSVASSGGLIGRLSQYF.

The chain is built from TRBV5-4 and TRBJ1-2, with 12 nucleotides matching TRBD1. The V gene end was trimmed by 0 bases and the J gene end by 7 bases; junction bases not matched to a gene: 16. Germline assignment: CDR1 SGHNT and CDR2 YYREEE (reference sequence). The CDR3 length is 19 residues. In DNA, the CDR3 is TGTGCCAGCAGCTTGGGGCCCGGGACAGGGGGCGAAGAGCTCGGTGGCTACACCTTC. Translating gives CASSLGPGTGGEELGGYTF.

There are a few counts of this clonotype. CDR3 sequence reads: CANSQFHEQYF. In DNA, the CDR3 is TGTGCCAACTCACAATTCCACGAGCAGTACTTC. The rearrangement uses TRBV6-4 and TRBJ2-7, with D unresolved. Trimming took off 10 bases at V and 5 bases at J, with 12 bases between the two ends. Germline V gene data show CDR1 as MRHNA and CDR2 as SNTAGT. CDR3 length: 11 amino acids.

The chain carries TRBV3-1 and TRBJ1-3, with D uncertain. Trimming pared 5 bases from V and 2 bases from J, leaving 13 bases between. The length of the CDR3 is 15 residues. CDR1 and CDR2 (germline): LGHDT, YNNKEL (reference sequence). The CDR3 protein is CASSAPGETGNTIYF. CDR3 sequence (DNA): TGTGCCAGCAGCGCACCGGGCGAAACTGGAAACACCATATATTTT.

The chain uses TRBV20-1 and TRBJ2-1; D is unclear. Germline lookup yields CDR1 DFQATT and CDR2 SNEGSKA (reference sequence). CDR3 length equals 10 residues. The V gene lost 6 bases and the J gene lost 7 bases, with 7 bases spanning the gap. The CDR3 DNA sequence: TGCAGTGCCACCCGGAATGAGCAGTTCTTC. This gives the protein CSATRNEQFF.